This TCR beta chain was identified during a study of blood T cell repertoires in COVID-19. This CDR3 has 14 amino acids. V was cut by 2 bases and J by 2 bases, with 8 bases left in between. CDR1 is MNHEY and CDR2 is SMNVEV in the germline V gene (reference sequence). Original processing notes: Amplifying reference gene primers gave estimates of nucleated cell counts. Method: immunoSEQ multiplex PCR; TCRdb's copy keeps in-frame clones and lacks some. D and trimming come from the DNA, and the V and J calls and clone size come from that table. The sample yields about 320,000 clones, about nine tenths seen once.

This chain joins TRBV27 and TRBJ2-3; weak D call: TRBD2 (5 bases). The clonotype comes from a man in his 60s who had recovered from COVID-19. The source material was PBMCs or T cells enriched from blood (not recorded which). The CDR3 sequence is CASSLGSYTDTQYF. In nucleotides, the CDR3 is TGTGCCAGCAGTTTAGGGAGCTACACAGATACGCAGTATTTT.